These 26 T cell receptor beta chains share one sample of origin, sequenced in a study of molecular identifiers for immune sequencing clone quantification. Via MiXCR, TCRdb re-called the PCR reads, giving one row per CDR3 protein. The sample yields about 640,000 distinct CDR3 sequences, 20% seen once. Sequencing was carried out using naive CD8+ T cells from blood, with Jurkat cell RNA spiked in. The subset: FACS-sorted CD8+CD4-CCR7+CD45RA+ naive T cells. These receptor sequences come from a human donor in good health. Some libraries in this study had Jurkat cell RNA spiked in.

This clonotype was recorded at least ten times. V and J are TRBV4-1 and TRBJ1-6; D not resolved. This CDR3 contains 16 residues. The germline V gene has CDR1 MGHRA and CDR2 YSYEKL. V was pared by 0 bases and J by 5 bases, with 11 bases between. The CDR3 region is CASSQDRAVNNSPLHF. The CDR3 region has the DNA TGCGCCAGCAGCCAAGATAGGGCAGTCAATAATTCACCCCTCCACTTT.

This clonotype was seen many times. CDR3 DNA: TGCAGCGTAGCCGCGGGAACTAGCGGCTACAATGAGCAGTTCTTC. Protein sequence: CSVAAGTSGYNEQFF. V usage is TRBV29-1 and J usage is TRBJ2-1; 8 nucleotides line up with TRBD2. Germline loops: CDR1 SQVTM, CDR2 ANQGSEA. V shed 6 bases, J shed 3 bases, and the junction held 10 bases outside the gene matches. This CDR3 region has 15 residues.

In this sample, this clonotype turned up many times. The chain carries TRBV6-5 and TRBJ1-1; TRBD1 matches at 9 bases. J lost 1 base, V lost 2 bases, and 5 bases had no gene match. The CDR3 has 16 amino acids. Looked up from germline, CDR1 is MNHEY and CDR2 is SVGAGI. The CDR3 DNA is TGTGCCAGCAGTTACGGGACAGGGCCTAGGAACACTGAAGCTTTCTTT. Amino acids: CASSYGTGPRNTEAFF.

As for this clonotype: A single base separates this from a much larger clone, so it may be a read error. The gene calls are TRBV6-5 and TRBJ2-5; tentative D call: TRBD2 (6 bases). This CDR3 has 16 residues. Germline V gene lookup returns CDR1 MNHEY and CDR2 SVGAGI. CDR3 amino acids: CAGSPQGDWEEETQYF. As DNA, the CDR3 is TGTGCCGGCAGCCCTCAGGGAGATTGGGAGGAAGAGACCCAGTACTTC.

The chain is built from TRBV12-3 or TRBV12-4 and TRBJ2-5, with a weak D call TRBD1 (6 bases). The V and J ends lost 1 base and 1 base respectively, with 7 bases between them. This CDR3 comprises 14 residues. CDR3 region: CASSLGGPQETQYF. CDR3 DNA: TGTGCCAGCAGTTTAGGGGGGCCCCAAGAGACCCAGTACTTC.

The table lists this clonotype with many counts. The CDR3 DNA reads TGTGCCAGCAGTTTGGGACGTATGGGCGTCCAACAGGTCTCTGGGGCCAACGTCCTGACTTTC. This codes for CASSLGRMGVQQVSGANVLTF. The chain carries TRBV27 and TRBJ2-6; tentatively, D is TRBD1 or TRBD2 (5 bases each). Germline V CDR1 and CDR2: MNHEY, SMNVEV (reference sequence). With 3 bases removed from V and 0 bases from J, the gap between germline ends came to 24 bases. The CDR3 has 21 residues.

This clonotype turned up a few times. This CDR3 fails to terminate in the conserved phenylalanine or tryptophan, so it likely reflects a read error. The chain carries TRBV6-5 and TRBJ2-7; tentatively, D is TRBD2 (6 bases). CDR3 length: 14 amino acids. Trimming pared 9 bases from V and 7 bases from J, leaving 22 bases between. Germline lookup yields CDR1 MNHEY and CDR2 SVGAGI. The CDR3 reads CASSRSGELGEQYL. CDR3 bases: TGTGCCAGTTCCCGTTCGGGGGAGCTTGGAGAGCAGTACCTC.

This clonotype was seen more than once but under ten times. The CDR3, as DNA: TGTGCCAGCAGCTTCGGGACTAGCGACGAGCAGTACTTC. This sequence encodes CASSFGTSDEQYF. The V gene is TRBV9, the J gene TRBJ2-7, with 10 bases aligning to TRBD2. CDR3 size: 13 residues. Germline V gene lookup returns CDR1 SGDLS and CDR2 YYNGEE. After removal of 4 bases from V and 5 bases from J, the junction contained 3 bases not matched to a gene. The full variable domain, in which reference TRBV9 and TRBJ2-7 provide the parts outside the CDR3, is DSGVTQTPKHLITATGQRVTLRCSPRSGDLSVYWYQQSLDQGLQFLIQYYNGEERAKGNILERFSAQQFPDLHSELNLSSLELGDSALYFCASSFGTSDEQYFGPGTRLTVT.

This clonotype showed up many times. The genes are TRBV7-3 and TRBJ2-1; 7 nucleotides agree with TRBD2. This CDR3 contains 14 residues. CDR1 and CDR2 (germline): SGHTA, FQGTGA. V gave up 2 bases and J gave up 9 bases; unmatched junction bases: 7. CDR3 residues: CASSLGAGDGEQFF. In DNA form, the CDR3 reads TGTGCCAGCAGCTTAGGGGCGGGAGACGGTGAGCAGTTCTTC.

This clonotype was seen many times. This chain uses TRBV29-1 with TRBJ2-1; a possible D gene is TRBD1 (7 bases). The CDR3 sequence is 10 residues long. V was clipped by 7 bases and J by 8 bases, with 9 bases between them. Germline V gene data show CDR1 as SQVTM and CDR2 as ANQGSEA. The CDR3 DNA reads TGCAGCGCAGGGGGGCATGAGCAGTTCTTC. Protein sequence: CSAGGHEQFF.

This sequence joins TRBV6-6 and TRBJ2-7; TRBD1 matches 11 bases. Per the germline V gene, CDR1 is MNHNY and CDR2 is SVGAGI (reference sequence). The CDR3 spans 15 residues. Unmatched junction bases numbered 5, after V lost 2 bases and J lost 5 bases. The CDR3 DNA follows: TGTGCCAGCAGTTACGGACAGGGGGCGCAGAACGAGCAGTACTTC. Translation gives CASSYGQGAQNEQYF.

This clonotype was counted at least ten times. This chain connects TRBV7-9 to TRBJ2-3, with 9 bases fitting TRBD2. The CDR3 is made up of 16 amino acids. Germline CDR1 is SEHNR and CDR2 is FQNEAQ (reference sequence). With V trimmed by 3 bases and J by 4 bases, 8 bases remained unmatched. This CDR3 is CASSFRVAGDSDTQYF. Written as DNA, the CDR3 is TGTGCCAGCAGCTTTAGGGTAGCGGGAGACTCAGATACGCAGTATTTT.

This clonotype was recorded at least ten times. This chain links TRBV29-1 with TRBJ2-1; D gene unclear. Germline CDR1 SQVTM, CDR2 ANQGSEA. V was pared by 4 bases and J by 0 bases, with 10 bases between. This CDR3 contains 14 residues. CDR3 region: CSVVIASSYNEQFF. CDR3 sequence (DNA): TGCAGCGTTGTAATTGCCAGCTCCTACAATGAGCAGTTCTTC.

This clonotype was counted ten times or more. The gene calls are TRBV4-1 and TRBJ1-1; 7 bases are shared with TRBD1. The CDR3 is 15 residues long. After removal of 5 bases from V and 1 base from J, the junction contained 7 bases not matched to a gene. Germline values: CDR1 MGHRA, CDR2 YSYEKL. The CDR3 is CASSTRDSENTEAFF. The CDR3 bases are TGCGCCAGCAGCACGCGGGACAGTGAGAACACTGAAGCTTTCTTT.

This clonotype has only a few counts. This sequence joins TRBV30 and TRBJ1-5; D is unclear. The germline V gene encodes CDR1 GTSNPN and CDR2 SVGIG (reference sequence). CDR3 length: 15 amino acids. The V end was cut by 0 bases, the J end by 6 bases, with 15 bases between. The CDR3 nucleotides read TGTGCCTGGAGTGTTGGTTCGGCCTGGGGTCAGCCCCAGCATTTT. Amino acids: CAWSVGSAWGQPQHF.

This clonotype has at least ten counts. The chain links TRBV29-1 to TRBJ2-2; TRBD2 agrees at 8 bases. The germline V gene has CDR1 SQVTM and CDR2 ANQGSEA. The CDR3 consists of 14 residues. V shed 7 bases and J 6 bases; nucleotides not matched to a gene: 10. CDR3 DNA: TGCAGCGCCCCAGGCGGGGGGCGTCCCGGGGAGCTGTTTTTT. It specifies CSAPGGGRPGELFF.

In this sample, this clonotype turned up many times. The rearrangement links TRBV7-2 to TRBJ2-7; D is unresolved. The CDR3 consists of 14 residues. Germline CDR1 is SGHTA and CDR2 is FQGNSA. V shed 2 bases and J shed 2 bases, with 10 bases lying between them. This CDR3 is CASSLLGTPYEQYF. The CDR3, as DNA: TGTGCCAGCAGCTTATTAGGAACACCCTACGAGCAGTACTTC.

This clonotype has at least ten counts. CDR3 sequence: CASTIGGHSYEQYF. The DNA of the CDR3 is TGTGCCAGCACCATCGGGGGTCACTCCTACGAGCAGTACTTC. The chain has TRBV6-2 or TRBV6-3 and TRBJ2-7; possible D gene TRBD2, 6 bases. V was cut by 7 bases and J by 0 bases, with 13 bases left in between. The germline CDR1 and CDR2 sequences are MNHEY and SVGEGT. The CDR3 is made up of 14 amino acids.

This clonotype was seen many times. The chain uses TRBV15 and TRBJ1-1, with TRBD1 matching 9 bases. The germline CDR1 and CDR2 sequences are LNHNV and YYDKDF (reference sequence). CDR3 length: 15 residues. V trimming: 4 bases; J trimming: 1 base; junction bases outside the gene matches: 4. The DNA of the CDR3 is TGTGCCACCAGCATAAACAGGGGGCGGAACACTGAAGCTTTCTTT. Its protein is CATSINRGRNTEAFF.

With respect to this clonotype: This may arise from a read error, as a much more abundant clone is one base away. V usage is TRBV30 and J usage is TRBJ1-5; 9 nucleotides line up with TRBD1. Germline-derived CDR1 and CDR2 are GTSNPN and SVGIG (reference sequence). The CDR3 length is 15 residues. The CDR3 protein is CARSSGTGMNQPQHF. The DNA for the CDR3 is TGTGCCAGGAGTTCGGGGACAGGGATGAATCAGCCCCAGCATTTT.

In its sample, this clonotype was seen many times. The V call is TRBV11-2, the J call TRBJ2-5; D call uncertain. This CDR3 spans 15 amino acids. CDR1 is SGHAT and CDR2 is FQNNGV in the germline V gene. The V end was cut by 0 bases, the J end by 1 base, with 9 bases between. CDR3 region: CASSLDRTFQETQYF. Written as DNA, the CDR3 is TGTGCCAGCAGCTTAGATAGGACGTTCCAAGAGACCCAGTACTTC.

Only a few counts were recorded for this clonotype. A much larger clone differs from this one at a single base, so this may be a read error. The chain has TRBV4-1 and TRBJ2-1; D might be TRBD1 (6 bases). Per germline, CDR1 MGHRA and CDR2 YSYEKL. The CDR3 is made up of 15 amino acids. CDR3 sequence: CASSQAGQTYSEQFF. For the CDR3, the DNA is TGCGCCAGCAGCCAAGCAGGACAGACCTACAGTGAGCAGTTCTTC.

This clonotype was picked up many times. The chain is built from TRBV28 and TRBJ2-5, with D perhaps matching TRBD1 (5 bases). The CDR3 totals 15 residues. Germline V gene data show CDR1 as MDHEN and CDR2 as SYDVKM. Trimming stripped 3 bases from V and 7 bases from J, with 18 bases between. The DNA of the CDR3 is TGTGCCAGCAGTTTGGGGTCCAGGGAAGTCGGGACCCAGTACTTC. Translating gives CASSLGSREVGTQYF.

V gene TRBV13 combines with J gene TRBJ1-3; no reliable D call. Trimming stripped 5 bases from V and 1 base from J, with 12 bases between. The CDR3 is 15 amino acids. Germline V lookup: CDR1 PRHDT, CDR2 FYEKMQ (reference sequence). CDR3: CASSALGFSGNTIYF. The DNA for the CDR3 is TGTGCCAGCAGCGCGCTCGGTTTTTCTGGAAACACCATATATTTT.

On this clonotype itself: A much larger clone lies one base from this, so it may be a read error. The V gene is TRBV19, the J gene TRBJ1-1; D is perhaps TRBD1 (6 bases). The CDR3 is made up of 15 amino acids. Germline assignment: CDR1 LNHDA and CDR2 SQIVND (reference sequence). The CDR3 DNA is TGTGCCGGTAGTACCCTGGGGGGCCAGAACACTGAAGCTTTCTTT. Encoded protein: CAGSTLGGQNTEAFF.

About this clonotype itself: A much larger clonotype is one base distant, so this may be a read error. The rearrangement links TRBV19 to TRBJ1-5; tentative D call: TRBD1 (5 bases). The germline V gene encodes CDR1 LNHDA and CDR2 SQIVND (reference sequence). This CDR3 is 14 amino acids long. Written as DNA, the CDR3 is TGTGCCAGTAGTATAACTGGGGGAAGTCAGTCCCAGCATTTT. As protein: CASSITGGSQSQHF.